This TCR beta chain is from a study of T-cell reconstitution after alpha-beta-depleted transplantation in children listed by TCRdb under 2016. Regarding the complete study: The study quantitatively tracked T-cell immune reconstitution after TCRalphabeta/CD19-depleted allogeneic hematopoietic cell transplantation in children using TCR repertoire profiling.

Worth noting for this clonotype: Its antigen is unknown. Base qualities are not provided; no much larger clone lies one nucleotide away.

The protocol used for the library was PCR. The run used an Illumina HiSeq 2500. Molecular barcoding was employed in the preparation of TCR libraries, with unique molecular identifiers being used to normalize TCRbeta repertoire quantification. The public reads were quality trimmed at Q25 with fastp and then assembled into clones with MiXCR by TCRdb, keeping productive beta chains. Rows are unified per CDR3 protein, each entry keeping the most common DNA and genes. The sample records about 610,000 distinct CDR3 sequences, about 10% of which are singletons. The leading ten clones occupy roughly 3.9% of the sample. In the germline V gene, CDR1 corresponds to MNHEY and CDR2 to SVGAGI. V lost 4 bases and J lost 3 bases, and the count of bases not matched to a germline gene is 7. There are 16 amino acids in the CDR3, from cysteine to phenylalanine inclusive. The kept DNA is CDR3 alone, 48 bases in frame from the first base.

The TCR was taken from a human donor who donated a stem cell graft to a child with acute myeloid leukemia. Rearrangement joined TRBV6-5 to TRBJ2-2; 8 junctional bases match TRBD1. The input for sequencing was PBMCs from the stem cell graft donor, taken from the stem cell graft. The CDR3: CASSFPGTGDTGELFF. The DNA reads TGTGCCAGCAGTTTCCCCGGGACAGGCGACACCGGGGAGCTGTTTTTT.